The 32 T cell receptor beta chains reported below all come from one sample, sequenced in a study of regulatory T cells in long-lasting Graves disease (dated by TCRdb to about 2021). Taken with the paper, the label for time point translates to: newly diagnosed GD, antithyroid drugs for less than 3 months. For both TCR sequencing and RNA sequencing, RNA was extracted from PBMCs using TRIzol. Libraries were built with multiplex PCR. Sequenced using an Illumina HiSeq 4000. CDR3 regions were amplified by Arm-PCR with iRepertoire HTBI primers to construct TCR beta libraries. In-frame beta chains were kept once TCRdb had trimmed the public reads at Q25 with fastp and called clones with MiXCR. Rows are combined by CDR3 protein, so each entry shows the most common genes and DNA. For this sample the table gives 580,000 or so distinct CDR3 sequences, of which about 16% were detected only once. The ten largest clones capture about 12% of the sample.

These records were also assigned to another study, of T cells in Graves' hyperthyroidism and ophthalmopathy.

The sequenced sample was peripheral blood mononuclear cells (PBMCs), obtained at new diagnosis, from a patient treated with antithyroid drugs. These receptors all come from a man between 18 and 29 years old with Graves disease. Donor details come from another sample of the same person, matched by shared clones.

V gene TRBV20-1 combines with J gene TRBJ1-3, with D perhaps matching TRBD1 (5 bases). CDR1 is DFQATT, CDR2 SNEGSKA, per germline (reference sequence). The CDR3 extends over 16 amino acids. V lost 5 bases and J 0 bases, leaving 17 bases between the germline ends. CDR3: CSAPRLDINSGNTIYF. CDR3 nucleotides: TGCAGTGCTCCGCGTCTGGACATAAACTCTGGAAACACCATATATTTT.

This clonotype was counted ten times or more. The chain is built from TRBV3-1 and TRBJ2-5; D unresolved. This CDR3 contains 15 residues. V lost 0 bases and J 2 bases, leaving 10 bases between the germline ends. Germline V lookup: CDR1 LGHDT, CDR2 YNNKEL (reference sequence). CDR3 amino acids: CASSQESGRQETQYF. CDR3 DNA: TGTGCCAGCAGCCAAGAGAGTGGCAGACAAGAGACCCAGTACTTC.

This clonotype showed up just a few times. The chain links TRBV20-1 to TRBJ2-1; D is ambiguous. The CDR3 spans 12 residues. Trimming pared 2 bases from V and 10 bases from J, leaving 12 bases between. The germline gives CDR1 DFQATT, CDR2 SNEGSKA (reference sequence). CDR3 residues: CSARIPGVEQFF. CDR3 coding DNA: TGCAGTGCTAGAATACCTGGGGTGGAGCAGTTCTTC.

The chain recombines TRBV19 with TRBJ1-5, with D possibly matching TRBD1 (6 bases). The CDR3 totals 14 residues. With 3 bases removed from V and 6 bases from J, the gap between germline ends came to 12 bases. Germline V gene lookup returns CDR1 LNHDA and CDR2 SQIVND (reference sequence). The CDR3 sequence: CASSIGQWFQPQHF. The CDR3 region has the DNA TGTGCCAGTAGTATTGGACAGTGGTTTCAGCCCCAGCATTTT.

This clonotype was recorded once. A read error may account for a junction end that differs from germline. The genes are TRBV11-2 and TRBJ1-2, with D possibly being TRBD1 (6 bases). CDR3 length equals 16 residues. Germline V CDR1 and CDR2: SGHAT, FQNNGV. CDR3 amino acids: CASSLDRGDIRYGCTF. The CDR3 bases are TGTGCCAGCAGCTTAGATCGGGGGGACATCAGATATGGCTGCACCTTC.

The chain combines TRBV30 with TRBJ1-6, with 9 bases that match TRBD1. Losses at the gene ends were 0 bases for V and 7 bases for J; bases not matched to a gene: 7. The CDR3 consists of 16 residues. Germline CDR1 is GTSNPN and CDR2 is SVGIG (reference sequence). The CDR3 sequence: CAWSVKTGGQNSPLHF. CDR3 sequence (DNA): TGTGCCTGGAGTGTAAAGACAGGGGGTCAGAATTCACCCCTCCACTTT.

This clonotype was seen a single time. A much bigger clone sits one base away, suggesting this may be a read error. The V and J genes are TRBV6-2 or TRBV6-3 and TRBJ1-1; tentative D call: TRBD1 (6 bases). Germline assignment: CDR1 MNHEY and CDR2 SVGEGT. The CDR3 is 16 amino acids. The CDR3, as DNA: TGTGTCAGCAGTGGGGGGACAAGAGGGCTTAGGACTGAAGCTTTCTTT. Translation gives CVSSGGTRGLRTEAFF.

This clonotype was found many times. J is TRBJ2-1 and V is TRBV5-1; D call uncertain. Trimming took off 4 bases at V and 9 bases at J, with 17 bases between the two ends. CDR1 and CDR2 (germline): SGHRS, YFSETQ. This CDR3 is 14 amino acids long. The CDR3 here is CASSPRGTEGEQFF. CDR3 nucleotide sequence: TGCGCCAGCAGCCCCCGCGGAACAGAAGGTGAGCAGTTCTTC.

J is TRBJ1-5 and V is TRBV27; weak D call: TRBD1 (6 bases). The length of the CDR3 is 16 residues. Deletions cut 2 bases from V and 4 bases from J, with 15 bases between. Germline CDR1 and CDR2: MNHEY and SMNVEV (reference sequence). CDR3 nucleotide sequence: TGTGCCAGCAGTTTAGGGGGGGTGGGGGCTAATCAGCCCCAGCATTTT. Protein product: CASSLGGVGANQPQHF.

This clonotype was picked up a small number of times. The V gene is TRBV12-3 or TRBV12-4, the J gene TRBJ1-3; no clear D. Between the trimmed V and J ends, which lost 7 bases and 4 bases, there was a span of 11 bases. CDR3 length equals 13 residues. CDR3 in DNA: TGTGCCAGCACTCTCACGAGAGGAAACACCATATATTTT. It specifies CASTLTRGNTIYF.

This clonotype showed up many times. The J gene is TRBJ1-5, the V gene TRBV2; D gene ambiguous. Germline CDR1 reads SNHLY; CDR2 reads FYNNEI. The CDR3 length is 13 residues. V lost 6 bases and J lost 0, with 6 bases in between. The CDR3 spells CASSVNSNQPQHF. The CDR3 DNA follows: TGTGCCAGCAGCGTAAATAGCAATCAGCCCCAGCATTTT. The whole variable domain, filled in from reference TRBV2 and TRBJ1-5, reads EPEVTQTPSHQVTQMGQEVILRCVPISNHLYFYWYRQILGQKVEFLVSFYNNEISEKSEIFDDQFSVERPDGSNFTLKIRSTKLEDSAMYFCASSVNSNQPQHFGDGTRLSIL.

This clonotype was found a few times. The chain has TRBV6-1 and TRBJ1-1, with 7 bases lining up with TRBD1. Germline assignment: CDR1 MNHNS and CDR2 SASEGT. This CDR3 spans 16 amino acids. Trimming at V came to 8 bases and at J to 5 bases, leaving 17 bases not matched to a gene. The CDR3 loop reads CASEGEIQGTYTEAFF. The CDR3 region has the DNA TGTGCCAGCGAGGGGGAGATACAGGGGACGTATACTGAAGCTTTCTTT.

This clonotype was detected ten times or more. The rearrangement links TRBV7-2 to TRBJ1-2; D ambiguous. Trimming cost V 1 base and J 1 base, with 10 bases left between them. CDR1 and CDR2 from the germline V gene are SGHTA and FQGNSA. The CDR3 totals 15 residues. CDR3 nucleotide sequence: TGTGCCAGCAGCTTAGGCTCCGGGTTTAACTATGGCTACACCTTC. Its translation is CASSLGSGFNYGYTF.

This clonotype was seen at least ten times. The chain employs TRBV6-2 or TRBV6-3 and TRBJ2-5; 8 bases fit TRBD1. This CDR3 contains 16 residues. Germline CDR1 and CDR2: MNHEY and SVGEGT. V trimming: 2 bases; J trimming: 5 bases; junction bases outside the gene matches: 10. The CDR3 reads CASSYGQGAVEETQYF. CDR3 nucleotide sequence: TGTGCCAGCAGTTACGGTCAGGGGGCAGTTGAGGAGACCCAGTACTTC.

This clonotype was seen only a few times. The chain carries TRBV4-2 and TRBJ1-1; D gene uncertain. CDR1 and CDR2 from the germline V gene are LGHNA and YNFKEQ. Between the trimmed V and J ends, which lost 2 bases and 1 base, there was a span of 8 bases. There are 14 residues in the CDR3. The CDR3 region has the DNA TGTGCCAGCAGCCAACCGATGGGGAACACTGAAGCTTTCTTT. Translation: CASSQPMGNTEAFF.

The chain joins TRBV20-1 to TRBJ2-7; 11 bases are shared with TRBD2. The CDR3 sequence is 17 residues long. V shed 0 bases and J 3 bases; nucleotides not matched to a gene: 10. The germline V gene has CDR1 DFQATT and CDR2 SNEGSKA (reference sequence). In DNA form, the CDR3 reads TGCAGTGCTAGAGATTCCCGGACTAGCGGGCTCCGCTACGAGCAGTACTTC. Protein sequence: CSARDSRTSGLRYEQYF.

The chain links TRBV6-2 or TRBV6-3 to TRBJ2-3; 8 bases match TRBD1. CDR3 length: 14 amino acids. Germline values: CDR1 MNHEY, CDR2 SVGEGT. J lost 6 bases, V lost 0 bases, and 2 bases had no gene match. In DNA form, the CDR3 reads TGTGCCAGCAGTTACTCCAGGGACAGGGATACGCAGTATTTT. Encoded protein: CASSYSRDRDTQYF.

This chain connects TRBV14 to TRBJ2-2; a weak D match, TRBD1 (5 bases). The germline gives CDR1 SGHDN, CDR2 FVKESK. The V gene lost 3 bases and the J gene lost 6 bases, with 17 bases spanning the gap. The CDR3 spans 16 residues. CDR3 nucleotide sequence: TGTGCCAGCAGCCACCCCAACGGACAATTCGCCGGGGAGCTGTTTTTT. Translating gives CASSHPNGQFAGELFF.

A few counts support this clonotype. V gene TRBV19 combines with J gene TRBJ2-1; D uncertain. The CDR3 runs to 13 residues. Germline CDR1 and CDR2: LNHDA and SQIVND (reference sequence). The V end lost 7 bases, the J end lost 3 bases, and 10 bases lay between the germline ends. CDR3 in amino acids: CASTSLGYNEQFF. The CDR3 bases are TGTGCCAGTACGTCTCTCGGCTACAATGAGCAGTTCTTC.

Ten or more counts support this clonotype. The V and J genes are TRBV28 and TRBJ2-7; D is ambiguous. This CDR3 comprises 10 residues. Germline CDR1 MDHEN, CDR2 SYDVKM. Trimming cost V 2 bases and J 5 bases, with 1 base left between them. CDR3 sequence reads: CASSLNEQYF. The CDR3 DNA sequence: TGTGCCAGCAGTTTAAACGAGCAGTACTTC.

This clonotype turned up a few times. Just one base apart from a much larger clone, this may be a read error. V usage is TRBV2 and J usage is TRBJ1-2; D is undetermined. This CDR3 has 17 amino acids. Germline V CDR1 and CDR2: SNHLY, FYNNEI. V was shortened by 3 bases and J by 2 bases, with 19 bases between the two germline ends. CDR3 sequence reads: CASSDPLRRNTNYGYTF. The CDR3 DNA reads TGTGCCAGCAGTGACCCATTGCGGCGAAACACAAACTATGGCTACACCTTC.

This clonotype was counted a few times. The rearrangement links TRBV9 to TRBJ2-7; 11 bases match TRBD1. CDR3 length: 15 amino acids. The V gene's germline CDR1 is SGDLS and CDR2 YYNGEE. V lost 4 bases, J lost 7 bases, and 10 bases stayed unmatched. The CDR3 region is CASSSGTGGVQEQYF. The CDR3 region has the DNA TGTGCCAGCAGCTCCGGGACAGGGGGGGTCCAGGAGCAGTACTTC.

This clonotype was seen ten or more times. The CDR3 reads CSARDLGGSSYEQYF. CDR3 nucleotides: TGCAGTGCTAGAGATTTGGGCGGGAGCTCCTACGAGCAGTACTTC. The chain combines TRBV20-1 with TRBJ2-7, with 7 bases lining up with TRBD2. Germline CDR1 reads DFQATT; CDR2 reads SNEGSKA (reference sequence). The V and J ends lost 0 bases and 0 bases, in that order; junction bases with no gene match: 5. This CDR3 has 15 residues.

This clonotype occurred many times. The genes are TRBV20-1 and TRBJ1-5; D is possibly TRBD1 (5 bases). V was pared by 5 bases and J by 7 bases, with 21 bases between. Germline V lookup: CDR1 DFQATT, CDR2 SNEGSKA (reference sequence). The CDR3 has 15 amino acids. The CDR3 DNA sequence: TGCAGTGCTGACGAGAGTTGGGGGGGTGGGCAGCCCCAGCATTTT. Translating gives CSADESWGGGQPQHF.

This clonotype was seen many times. The chain carries TRBV2 and TRBJ2-2; a weak D match, TRBD1 (6 bases). V was cut by 4 bases and J by 4 bases, with 10 bases left in between. Germline V gene data show CDR1 as SNHLY and CDR2 as FYNNEI. This CDR3 has 14 residues. In DNA, the CDR3 is TGTGCCAGCAGTGCAGGGGTCGGCACCGGGGAGCTGTTTTTT. Translation gives CASSAGVGTGELFF.

This clonotype has a handful of counts. V is TRBV5-1 and J is TRBJ1-4; no firm D call. The CDR3 covers 12 residues. Germline CDR1 is SGHRS and CDR2 is YFSETQ. Between the trimmed V and J ends, which lost 4 bases and 6 bases, there was a span of 7 bases. CDR3 DNA sequence: TGCGCCAGCAGCGCCCCGGATGAAAAACTGTTTTTT. Translating it yields CASSAPDEKLFF.

This clonotype was found once. The V gene is TRBV20-1, the J gene TRBJ2-1, with 14 positions matching TRBD2. Germline-derived CDR1 and CDR2 are DFQATT and SNEGSKA (reference sequence). This CDR3 contains 17 residues. V was pared by 6 bases and J by 4 bases, with 11 bases of the junction left unmatched. The CDR3 bases are TGCAGTGCCATAACAGGGACTAGCGGGAGACCGTACAATGAGCAGTTCTTC. Translation: CSAITGTSGRPYNEQFF.

The chain links TRBV7-9 to TRBJ2-5; 9 nucleotides align to TRBD1. Germline trimming cut 5 bases from V and 4 bases from J; bases unmatched to any gene: 8. The CDR3 runs to 15 residues. CDR1 SEHNR and CDR2 FQNEAQ come from the germline V gene (reference sequence). CDR3 bases: TGTGCCAGCAGCCCGAGGACAGGGGCGCCAGAGACCCAGTACTTC. Translating it yields CASSPRTGAPETQYF.

This clonotype was counted a few times. This rearrangement joins TRBV3-1 to TRBJ2-5; D might be TRBD2 (6 bases). This CDR3 is built from 14 residues. Trimming stripped 7 bases from V and 1 base from J, with 13 bases between. Germline-derived CDR1 and CDR2 are LGHDT and YNNKEL (reference sequence). This chain's CDR3 is CASTPPSAQETQYF. The CDR3 coding sequence is TGTGCCAGCACCCCCCCTAGCGCCCAAGAGACCCAGTACTTC.

This clonotype was picked up many times. The chain links TRBV10-2 to TRBJ2-3; no reliable D call. Germline CDR1 WSHSY, CDR2 SAAADI. V gave up 8 bases and J gave up 3 bases, with 6 bases separating them. The CDR3 extends over 11 amino acids. The CDR3 DNA follows: TGCGCCAGCTACCTAACAGATACGCAGTATTTT. It specifies CASYLTDTQYF.

V gene TRBV28 combines with J gene TRBJ2-2; maybe TRBD1 (5 bases). This CDR3 contains 14 residues. The ends were cut back, 7 bases at V and 2 bases at J, with 11 bases in the middle. Germline CDR1 MDHEN, CDR2 SYDVKM. CDR3 sequence: CASTTGTNTGELFF. The CDR3 DNA is TGTGCCAGCACAACAGGCACAAACACCGGGGAGCTGTTTTTT.

The chain links TRBV5-1 to TRBJ2-1; D not resolved. CDR1 and CDR2 (germline): SGHRS, YFSETQ. This CDR3 is built from 12 residues. With 3 bases removed from V and 9 bases from J, the gap between germline ends came to 10 bases. The CDR3 sequence is CASSSSNAEQFF. CDR3 nucleotides: TGCGCCAGCAGCTCCTCAAACGCTGAGCAGTTCTTC.